The 20 T cell receptor beta chains below come from one sample, sequenced in a study of cytomegalovirus exposure and HLA in healthy donors. It was with 60 Vbeta and 13 Jbeta primers that the PCR ran. Here immunoSEQ multiplex PCR was the method, and the copy in TCRdb shows in-frame clones only, minus some. The sample consists of some 150,000 clones, about 79% of them appearing once. Material: PBMCs. The receptors shown here come from a woman aged 50 to 60 in good health and CMV-seronegative.

The J gene is TRBJ2-5, the V gene TRBV6-5, with 7 nucleotides matching TRBD2. Trimming removed 2 bases from V and 1 base from J; junction bases left unmatched: 7. Germline loops: CDR1 MNHEY, CDR2 SVGAGI. The CDR3 runs to 16 residues. The CDR3: CASSYTRLAIQETQYF. In DNA form, the CDR3 reads TGTGCCAGCAGTTACACGAGACTAGCAATCCAAGAGACCCAGTACTTC.

The V gene is TRBV11-2, the J gene TRBJ1-3; D is ambiguous. CDR3 size: 13 residues. Trimming pared 4 bases from V and 7 bases from J, leaving 11 bases between. Germline V CDR1 and CDR2: SGHAT, FQNNGV. The CDR3 region has the DNA TGTGCCAGCAGCTCTAGCCCTTGGAACACCATATATTTT. It yields the protein CASSSSPWNTIYF.

The chain carries TRBV28 and TRBJ2-7; 7 bases are a match to TRBD1. V shed 5 bases, J shed 5 bases, and the junction held 12 bases outside the gene matches. Germline V gene lookup returns CDR1 MDHEN and CDR2 SYDVKM. The CDR3 contains 15 residues. The CDR3 nucleotides are TGTGCCAGCAGTATCCTGACAGGGAGTCGGCACGAGCAGTACTTC. As protein: CASSILTGSRHEQYF.

The chain uses TRBV10-3 and TRBJ1-6, with D unclear. The V gene's germline CDR1 is ENHRY and CDR2 SYGVKD. V lost 8 bases to trimming and J lost 7 bases, with 9 bases between them. CDR3 length: 12 amino acids. In nucleotides, the CDR3 is TGTGCCATCTCGGGATCGAATTCACCCCTCCACTTT. Its translation is CAISGSNSPLHF.

This chain links TRBV11-2 with TRBJ2-2; 7 nucleotides align to TRBD1. With V trimmed by 1 base and J by 5 bases, 10 bases remained unmatched. Germline assignment: CDR1 SGHAT and CDR2 FQNNGV. There are 17 residues in the CDR3. CDR3 sequence: CASSLGYRGAGTGELFF. In DNA, the CDR3 is TGTGCCAGCAGCTTAGGTTACAGGGGCGCAGGGACCGGGGAGCTGTTTTTT.

The rearrangement joins TRBV9 to TRBJ2-2, with no clear D. Trimming pared 3 bases from V and 6 bases from J, leaving 6 bases between. CDR3 size: 12 residues. Germline loops: CDR1 SGDLS, CDR2 YYNGEE. The CDR3 nucleotides are TGTGCCAGCAGCGGAGAGTCCGGGGAGCTGTTTTTT. Translating gives CASSGESGELFF. Full variable domain (outside the CDR3, taken from reference TRBV9 and TRBJ2-2): DSGVTQTPKHLITATGQRVTLRCSPRSGDLSVYWYQQSLDQGLQFLIQYYNGEERAKGNILERFSAQQFPDLHSELNLSSLELGDSALYFCASSGESGELFFGEGSRLTVL.

The rearrangement links TRBV27 to TRBJ1-2; 7 bases are shared with TRBD1. This CDR3 region has 18 residues. Germline CDR1 reads MNHEY; CDR2 reads SMNVEV (reference sequence). Trimming removed 4 bases from V and 4 bases from J; junction bases left unmatched: 18. The CDR3 DNA sequence: TGTGCCAGCAGTTCCTCGGGACAGACGAGACATTTCCGCTATGGCTACACCTTC. The encoded protein is CASSSSGQTRHFRYGYTF.

For the CDR3, the DNA is TGTGCCATCAGAACTCTAGCGGGGACCAATGAGCAGTTCTTC. Translated, it gives CAIRTLAGTNEQFF. The V and J genes are TRBV10-3 and TRBJ2-1; 9 positions match TRBD2. CDR1 ENHRY and CDR2 SYGVKD come from the germline V gene. The CDR3 contains 14 residues. V shed 6 bases, J shed 6 bases, and the junction held 6 bases outside the gene matches.

The genes are TRBV2 and TRBJ1-5; possibly TRBD1 for D (6 bases). The CDR3 totals 14 residues. The V gene's germline CDR1 is SNHLY and CDR2 FYNNEI. The ends were cut back, 5 bases at V and 3 bases at J, with 11 bases in the middle. DNA for the CDR3: TGTGCCAGCAGTCTTGGGGGCAACAATCAGCCCCAGCATTTT. Translated: CASSLGGNNQPQHF.

V is TRBV6-5 and J is TRBJ1-5; D not resolved. The CDR3 is 14 residues long. Trimming removed 6 bases at V and 1 base at J, with 10 bases between. The germline CDR1 and CDR2 sequences are MNHEY and SVGAGI. In nucleotides, the CDR3 is TGTGCCAGCAGAGGAACGGGGAGCAATCAGCCCCAGCATTTT. Encoded protein: CASRGTGSNQPQHF.

This chain connects TRBV5-5 to TRBJ1-2; D is possibly TRBD1 (5 bases). The V gene lost 4 bases and the J gene lost 9 bases, with 16 bases spanning the gap. This CDR3 spans 13 amino acids. The germline V gene has CDR1 SGHKS and CDR2 YYEKEE (reference sequence). The CDR3 loop is CASSKTDSLSYTF. In DNA form, the CDR3 reads TGTGCCAGCAGCAAGACCGACAGCTTAAGCTACACCTTC.

This rearrangement joins TRBV6-6 to TRBJ2-3; TRBD1 agrees at 10 bases. V gave up 6 bases and J gave up 2 bases; unmatched junction bases: 5. Germline loops: CDR1 MNHNY, CDR2 SVGAGI (reference sequence). The CDR3 has 15 amino acids. The CDR3 here is CASSAGQGSTDTQYF. CDR3 in DNA: TGTGCCAGCAGCGCGGGACAGGGGTCCACAGATACGCAGTATTTT.

A few counts support this clone. The chain links TRBV6-1 to TRBJ2-3; TRBD2 matches at 8 bases. With 4 bases clipped from V and 2 bases from J, the junction kept 2 bases outside the gene matches. The CDR3 is made up of 14 amino acids. The V gene's germline CDR1 is MNHNS and CDR2 SASEGT. CDR3 coding DNA: TGTGCCAGCAGTGGAGCGGGAGACACAGATACGCAGTATTTT. Residues: CASSGAGDTDTQYF.

The rearrangement uses TRBV7-3 and TRBJ1-1, with a tentative D call TRBD1 (6 bases). Germline lookup yields CDR1 SGHTA and CDR2 FQGTGA. The CDR3 extends over 14 amino acids. V was cut by 2 bases and J by 4 bases, with 11 bases left in between. The CDR3 spells CASSLQGGGTEAFF. Here the CDR3 DNA reads TGTGCCAGCAGCTTACAGGGAGGGGGCACTGAAGCTTTCTTT.

The chain is built from TRBV2 and TRBJ1-5; D not certain. CDR1 is SNHLY and CDR2 is FYNNEI in the germline V gene. The CDR3 is 15 amino acids. V dropped 0 bases and J dropped 4 bases, with 10 bases sitting between them. The CDR3 loop reads CASSEALLGNQPQHF. DNA for the CDR3: TGTGCCAGCAGTGAAGCGCTTCTCGGGAATCAGCCCCAGCATTTT.

This clone occurred a few times. V gene TRBV18 combines with J gene TRBJ2-5, with 9 bases aligning to TRBD2. The CDR3 consists of 14 residues. Germline V lookup: CDR1 KGHSH, CDR2 LQKENI. V shed 0 bases and J 13 bases; nucleotides not matched to a gene: 9. The CDR3 region is CASSPPSSGTPLYF. The DNA of the CDR3 is TGTGCCAGCTCACCACCGTCTAGCGGGACCCCCCTGTACTTC.

V is TRBV6-6 and J is TRBJ1-4; D uncertain. Trimming left V 2 bases short and J 8 bases short, with 18 bases between. The CDR3 sequence is 16 residues long. Germline V gene sequence: CDR1 MNHNY, CDR2 SVGAGI (reference sequence). The CDR3 DNA is TGTGCCAGCAGTTACCGGCAGGAAGTTCTCGGAGAAAAACTGTTTTTT. It translates to CASSYRQEVLGEKLFF.

This clone appeared a single time. The chain joins TRBV5-6 to TRBJ2-2, with D tentatively TRBD1 (6 bases). The CDR3 contains 14 residues. V was shortened by 0 bases and J by 6 bases, with 9 bases between the two germline ends. The germline gives CDR1 SGHDT, CDR2 YYEEEE. The CDR3 loop is CASSLDRVAGELFF. The CDR3 nucleotides are TGTGCCAGCAGCTTGGACAGGGTCGCCGGGGAGCTGTTTTTT.

The chain carries TRBV28 and TRBJ2-2, with D maybe TRBD1 (5 bases). Trimming removed 5 bases from V and 3 bases from J, with 13 bases in between. CDR3 length: 15 amino acids. Germline CDR1 is MDHEN and CDR2 is SYDVKM. The CDR3 DNA reads TGTGCCAGCAGTCACTGGGGCGGCTACACCGGGGAGCTGTTTTTT. As protein: CASSHWGGYTGELFF.

This rearrangement joins TRBV7-9 to TRBJ1-3, with D perhaps matching TRBD1 (5 bases). CDR1 is SEHNR and CDR2 is FQNEAQ in the germline V gene (reference sequence). This CDR3 has 17 amino acids. Trimming took off 4 bases at V and 3 bases at J, with 19 bases between the two ends. CDR3 protein: CASSSRARSYGGNTIYF. DNA of the CDR3: TGTGCCAGCAGCTCCAGGGCTCGCTCGTATGGTGGAAACACCATATATTTT.